These 21 T cell receptor beta chains originate from one sample sequenced in a study of cytomegalovirus exposure and HLA in healthy donors. The PCR made use of 60 Vbeta and 13 Jbeta primers. Sequenced by immunoSEQ multiplex PCR; TCRdb stores in-frame clones only, minus some. The sample consists of approximately 100,000 clones, over 70% of them appearing once. What was sequenced was PBMCs. Source of these receptors: a male donor in good health and CMV-seropositive.

The chain combines TRBV4-2 with TRBJ2-1; 9 bases map to TRBD2. Germline V gives CDR1 LGHNA, CDR2 YNFKEQ. The V gene end was trimmed by 1 base and the J gene end by 2 bases; junction bases not matched to a gene: 6. This CDR3 has 17 amino acids. CDR3 sequence reads: CASSQAGTSSPYNEQFF. In DNA form, the CDR3 reads TGTGCCAGCAGCCAAGCCGGGACTAGCTCCCCCTACAATGAGCAGTTCTTC.

The chain carries TRBV14 and TRBJ2-7; 10 positions match TRBD2. CDR1 and CDR2 (germline): SGHDN, FVKESK. With V trimmed by 5 bases and J by 2 bases, 3 bases remained unmatched. The CDR3 length is 14 residues. DNA of the CDR3: TGTGCCAGCAGCGAACTAGCGGGACCCTACGAGCAGTACTTC. Translation: CASSELAGPYEQYF.

The chain joins TRBV9 to TRBJ1-5, with TRBD1 as a possible D gene (5 bases). CDR3 length: 11 amino acids. The V gene lost 8 bases and the J gene lost 5 bases, with 8 bases spanning the gap. From germline, CDR1 is SGDLS and CDR2 YYNGEE. The CDR3 region has the DNA TGTGCCAGGGGGCACTATCAGCCCCAGCATTTT. Translating it yields CARGHYQPQHF.

Regarding this clone: Germline and junction disagree at one end, which may indicate a read error. The same CDR3 also results from other DNA sequences found in this sample. CDR3 sequence: CASSLPGTDTEAFF. In DNA form, the CDR3 reads TGTGCCAGCAGCTTGCCCGGGACAGACACTGAGGCTTTCTTT. This rearrangement joins TRBV5-6 to TRBJ1-1; 7 bases are shared with TRBD1. CDR1 and CDR2 from the germline V gene are SGHDT and YYEEEE. This CDR3 has 14 residues.

Of note for this clone: Compared with germline, one end of the junction differs, possibly owing to a read error. The chain uses TRBV29-1 and TRBJ1-2; 9 bases are shared with TRBD1. The CDR3 has 14 amino acids. CDR1 and CDR2 (germline): SQVTM, ANQGSEA. The DNA for the CDR3 is TGCAGCGTTGGAGGGGAACAGGGGGCTCGCGGCTACCCCTTC. The encoded protein is CSVGGEQGARGYPF.

The chain joins TRBV7-9 to TRBJ2-1, with 13 bases that match TRBD2. Germline V gene lookup returns CDR1 SEHNR and CDR2 FQNEAQ (reference sequence). The CDR3 extends over 15 amino acids. With V trimmed by 4 bases and J by 10 bases, 7 bases remained unmatched. This CDR3 is CASSSWTSGRDEQFF. The DNA for the CDR3 is TGTGCCAGCAGCTCCTGGACTAGCGGGAGAGACGAGCAGTTCTTC.

The rearrangement links TRBV4-1 to TRBJ2-7, with D maybe TRBD2 (5 bases). The CDR3 has 12 amino acids. V shed 3 bases and J shed 6 bases, with 9 bases lying between them. Germline CDR1 and CDR2: MGHRA and YSYEKL. The CDR3 protein is CASSQISGEQYF. CDR3 nucleotides: TGCGCCAGCAGCCAGATCAGCGGCGAGCAGTACTTC.

This clone was seen once. The rearrangement uses TRBV4-1 and TRBJ1-4; D is undetermined. The germline V gene encodes CDR1 MGHRA and CDR2 YSYEKL. CDR3 length: 15 residues. The germline V and J ends were trimmed by 0 bases and 7 bases, with 12 bases remaining between them. The CDR3: CASSQEGGKGEKLFF. For the CDR3, the DNA is TGCGCCAGCAGCCAAGAAGGAGGGAAGGGTGAAAAACTGTTTTTT.

This clone was recorded once. The rearrangement uses TRBV6-5 and TRBJ2-7, with D possibly TRBD1 on 6 matching bases. The germline CDR1 and CDR2 sequences are MNHEY and SVGAGI. The V and J ends lost 5 bases and 4 bases respectively, with 12 bases between them. The CDR3 has 13 residues. The CDR3 DNA is TGTGCCAGCAGTACGCGAGGGGGTTACGAGCAGTACTTC. As protein: CASSTRGGYEQYF.

CDR3 nucleotide sequence: TGTGCCAGCTCACCTCCGGGGGGCCTTAGCACTGAAGCTTTCTTT. Translated, it gives CASSPPGGLSTEAFF. This chain joins TRBV18 and TRBJ1-1, with a possible D match to TRBD1 (6 bases). This CDR3 has 15 residues. V gave up 3 bases and J gave up 4 bases, with 15 bases separating them. CDR1 and CDR2 from the germline V gene are KGHSH and LQKENI. The full variable domain, rest sourced from reference TRBV18 and TRBJ1-1, is NAGVMQNPRHLVRRRGQEARLRCSPMKGHSHVYWYRQLPEEGLKFMVYLQKENIIDESGMPKERFSAEFPKEGPSILRIQQVVRGDSAAYFCASSPPGGLSTEAFFGQGTRLTVV.

This chain links TRBV7-2 with TRBJ2-7; possible D gene TRBD1, 6 bases. The V and J ends lost 2 bases and 2 bases respectively, with 13 bases between them. Germline CDR1 is SGHTA and CDR2 is FQGNSA. The CDR3 totals 15 residues. The CDR3 coding sequence is TGTGCCAGCAGCTTATCCAGGGGAGCAACCTACGAGCAGTACTTC. Translating gives CASSLSRGATYEQYF.

The J gene is TRBJ2-2, the V gene TRBV6-1; possible D gene TRBD1, 5 bases. The V and J ends lost 0 bases and 8 bases respectively, with 13 bases between them. Germline V gene lookup returns CDR1 MNHNS and CDR2 SASEGT. The CDR3 covers 15 residues. The CDR3 loop is CASSEARGAVGELFF. CDR3 bases: TGTGCCAGCAGTGAAGCAAGGGGCGCCGTGGGGGAGCTGTTTTTT.

The chain combines TRBV9 with TRBJ2-5; 9 nucleotides match TRBD2. CDR3 length: 17 amino acids. Trimming cost V 3 bases and J 5 bases; bases outside gene matches: 14. Germline lookup yields CDR1 SGDLS and CDR2 YYNGEE. The CDR3 is CASSASSGTKETETQYF. The DNA of the CDR3 is TGTGCCAGCAGCGCTTCTAGCGGGACAAAGGAAACGGAGACCCAGTACTTC.

The J gene is TRBJ2-3, the V gene TRBV18, with 8 bases that match TRBD2. The CDR3 totals 16 residues. V lost 3 bases, J lost 1 base, and 6 bases stayed unmatched. Germline values: CDR1 KGHSH, CDR2 LQKENI. The CDR3: CASSPYSGKGTDTQYF. The CDR3 DNA is TGTGCCAGCTCACCTTATAGCGGGAAAGGCACAGATACGCAGTATTTT.

The V gene is TRBV4-3, the J gene TRBJ2-1, with 10 bases matching TRBD2. Trimming removed 2 bases from V and 5 bases from J; junction bases left unmatched: 3. The CDR3 is 15 residues long. Germline-derived CDR1 and CDR2 are LGHNA and YSLEER. Here the CDR3 reads CASSQSGRGNNEQFF. CDR3 DNA: TGCGCCAGCAGCCAAAGCGGGAGGGGTAACAATGAGCAGTTCTTC.

This chain links TRBV7-9 with TRBJ1-1, with 7 bases matching TRBD1. The CDR3 contains 13 residues. In germline, CDR1 is SEHNR, CDR2 FQNEAQ (reference sequence). The trim removed 5 bases at V and 8 bases at J, leaving 8 bases unmatched. The CDR3 sequence is CASSRRTGGEAFF. As DNA, the CDR3 is TGTGCCAGCAGCCGGAGGACAGGAGGGGAAGCTTTCTTT.

This chain links TRBV5-4 with TRBJ2-1; D possibly corresponds to TRBD2 (5 bases). Per the germline V gene, CDR1 is SGHNT and CDR2 is YYREEE (reference sequence). Trimming took 3 bases from V and 9 from J, leaving 19 bases between them. The CDR3 length is 15 residues. Here the CDR3 reads CASSSGNGWGSEQFF. CDR3 bases: TGTGCCAGCAGCTCGGGGAACGGTTGGGGTTCTGAGCAGTTCTTC.

The rearrangement joins TRBV6-5 to TRBJ1-1; 7 bases line up with TRBD1. The CDR3 sequence is 15 residues long. The ends lost 0 bases at V and 1 base at J; junction bases unmatched: 2. CDR1 MNHEY and CDR2 SVGAGI come from the germline V gene. The CDR3 DNA follows: TGTGCCAGCAGTTACTCTCAGGGGGGGAACACTGAAGCTTTCTTT. Protein: CASSYSQGGNTEAFF.

The chain employs TRBV10-1 and TRBJ1-1; TRBD1 is a possible D gene (5 bases). CDR3 length: 14 amino acids. Germline V gene data show CDR1 as WNHNN and CDR2 as SYGVQD (reference sequence). Trimming left V 6 bases short and J 6 bases short, with 17 bases between. The CDR3 is CASRLGEYPAEAFF. DNA of the CDR3: TGCGCCAGCAGATTAGGGGAATACCCCGCTGAAGCTTTCTTT.

The chain recombines TRBV19 with TRBJ2-2; D may be TRBD2 (5 bases). The CDR3 loop spans 13 amino acids. The V gene lost 6 bases and the J gene lost 6 bases, with 11 bases spanning the gap. The germline CDR1 and CDR2 sequences are LNHDA and SQIVND (reference sequence). CDR3 in amino acids: CASRLTRAGELFF. DNA of the CDR3: TGTGCCAGTAGGCTTACGAGGGCCGGGGAGCTGTTTTTT.

This chain joins TRBV28 and TRBJ2-3, with D possibly TRBD2 on 6 matching bases. Trimming cost V 7 bases and J 3 bases, with 14 bases left between them. CDR1 is MDHEN, CDR2 SYDVKM, per germline. The CDR3 contains 14 residues. The CDR3 is CASTSGRRTDTQYF. The CDR3 DNA reads TGTGCCAGCACCTCGGGGAGGAGGACAGATACGCAGTATTTT. The entire variable domain, with the rest obtained from reference TRBV28 and TRBJ2-3, is as follows: DVKVTQSSRYLVKRTGEKVFLECVQDMDHENMFWYRQDPGLGLRLIYFSYDVKMKEKGDIPEGYSVSREKKERFSLILESASTNQTSMYLCASTSGRRTDTQYFGPGTRLTVL.